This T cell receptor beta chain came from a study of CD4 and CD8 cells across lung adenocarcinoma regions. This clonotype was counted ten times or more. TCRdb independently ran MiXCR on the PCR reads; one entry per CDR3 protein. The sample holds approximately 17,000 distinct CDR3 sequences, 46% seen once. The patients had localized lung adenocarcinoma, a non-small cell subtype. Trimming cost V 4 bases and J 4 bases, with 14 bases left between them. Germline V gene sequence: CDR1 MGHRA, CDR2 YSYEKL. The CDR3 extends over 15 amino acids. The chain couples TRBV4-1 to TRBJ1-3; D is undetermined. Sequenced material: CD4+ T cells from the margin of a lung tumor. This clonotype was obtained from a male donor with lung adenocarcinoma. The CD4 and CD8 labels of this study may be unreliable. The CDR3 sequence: CASSPLFRLGNTIYF. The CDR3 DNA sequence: TGCGCCAGCAGCCCTTTATTCCGGCTCGGAAACACCATATATTTT.